The entry below gives a single T cell receptor (beta chain) sequence along with its context. The protocol was immunoSEQ multiplex PCR, while the TCRdb copy is restricted to in-frame clones and leaves out a portion. The profile covers 10,000 or so clones, with under 90% appearing a single time and about 15% taken by the ten largest. Time point reported: newly diagnosed, previously untreated cHL patient sample. After PBMCs were thawed, their CD8+ T cells were isolated by magnetic negative selection. The study compared against PBMCs from newly diagnosed, untreated classical Hodgkin lymphoma. This sample was included in a study of PD-1 blockade in classical Hodgkin lymphoma. V shed 0 bases and J shed 3 bases, with 10 bases lying between them. CDR1 and CDR2 (germline): SGHRS, YFSETQ. This CDR3 is built from 14 residues.

The chain uses TRBV5-1 and TRBJ2-7; weak D call: TRBD1 (6 bases). The clonotype comes from a human donor with classical Hodgkin lymphoma. The sequenced sample was CD8+ T cells from blood. The CDR3 coding sequence is TGCGCCAGCAGCTTGGCAGGGGAAGACTACGAGCAGTACTTC. This gives the protein CASSLAGEDYEQYF.